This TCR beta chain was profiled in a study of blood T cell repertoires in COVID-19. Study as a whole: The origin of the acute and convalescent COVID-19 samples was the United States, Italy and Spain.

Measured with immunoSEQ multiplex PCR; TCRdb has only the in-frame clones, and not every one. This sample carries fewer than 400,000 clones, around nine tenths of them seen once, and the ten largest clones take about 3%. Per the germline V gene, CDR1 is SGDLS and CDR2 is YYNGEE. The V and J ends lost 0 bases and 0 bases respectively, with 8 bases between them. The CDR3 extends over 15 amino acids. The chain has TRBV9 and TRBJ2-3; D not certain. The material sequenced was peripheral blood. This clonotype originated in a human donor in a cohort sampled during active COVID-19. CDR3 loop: CASSVDSASTDTQYF. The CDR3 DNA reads TGTGCCAGCAGCGTAGACTCCGCTAGCACAGATACGCAGTATTTT.